This TCR beta chain was observed in a study of cytomegalovirus exposure and HLA in healthy donors. As for this clone: Antigen specificity is unknown.

The donors were members of the validation cohort, which comprised 90 to 150 subjects and was separate from the first cohort of 666 subjects. Data came from immunoSEQ multiplex PCR; TCRdb stores just in-frame clones and leaves some out. This repertoire shows 150,000 to 200,000 clones, 80% to 85% found once; its top ten account for approximately 2.9%. Study-wide points: Usually a TCR sequence was rare, but some public TCRs were found in many donors. Cytomegalovirus association was listed for 164 TCR beta chains. Subsequent analysis revealed that first-cohort TCR clusters tended to co-occur in the roughly 120 validation repertoires.

Germline values: CDR1 SGHRS, CDR2 YFSETQ. The CDR3 is 14 amino acids. The ends were cut back, 4 bases at V and 6 bases at J, with 14 bases in the middle. This TCR derives from a woman aged 18-29 years in good health and CMV-seropositive. The chain combines TRBV5-1 with TRBJ2-1, with D perhaps matching TRBD1 (6 bases). Sequencing input: PBMCs. CDR3 sequence (DNA): TGCGCCAGCAGCGGAGGACAGAAGGGCAATGAGCAGTTCTTC. It codes for CASSGGQKGNEQFF.